One sample yielded the 29 T cell receptor beta chains listed below, sequenced in a study of cytomegalovirus exposure and HLA in healthy donors. The PCR made use of 60 Vbeta and 13 Jbeta primers. The method was immunoSEQ multiplex PCR; TCRdb's version includes in-frame clones alone and lacks a portion of them. The sample lists more than 150,000 clones; over 75% were seen once. Sequencing was done on a sample of PBMCs. Receptor source: a man aged 18-30 years in good health and CMV-seropositive.

The chain links TRBV7-9 to TRBJ1-1; unclear D gene. Germline-derived CDR1 and CDR2 are SEHNR and FQNEAQ (reference sequence). The ends were cut back, 4 bases at V and 0 bases at J, with 6 bases in the middle. The CDR3 has 13 amino acids. CDR3 DNA: TGTGCCAGCAGCTCCCGGGTGAACACTGAAGCTTTCTTT. The encoded protein is CASSSRVNTEAFF.

The rearrangement joins TRBV30 to TRBJ1-1; D perhaps matches TRBD1 (5 bases). The germline V gene encodes CDR1 GTSNPN and CDR2 SVGIG (reference sequence). V was shortened by 5 bases and J by 0 bases, with 16 bases between the two germline ends. The CDR3 has 15 amino acids. The CDR3 reads CAWGGKGVVNTEAFF. DNA of the CDR3: TGTGCCTGGGGGGGGAAGGGTGTGGTGAACACTGAAGCTTTCTTT.

J is TRBJ2-2 and V is TRBV15; weak D call: TRBD1 (6 bases). CDR1 is LNHNV, CDR2 YYDKDF, per germline (reference sequence). V lost 2 bases and J lost 0, with 10 bases in between. There are 16 residues in the CDR3. CDR3 sequence reads: CATSRHNRANTGELFF. The CDR3 region has the DNA TGTGCCACCAGCAGACACAACAGGGCGAACACCGGGGAGCTGTTTTTT.

The chain recombines TRBV11-2 with TRBJ2-5; the D gene is possibly TRBD1 (6 bases). Trimming stripped 4 bases from V and 4 bases from J, with 10 bases between. This CDR3 has 13 residues. Germline-derived CDR1 and CDR2 are SGHAT and FQNNGV. CDR3 DNA: TGTGCCAGCAGCTACCCAGGGGCAGAGACCCAGTACTTC. It translates to CASSYPGAETQYF. The variable domain in full, completed from reference TRBV11-2 and TRBJ2-5, reads EAGVAQSPRYKIIEKRQSVAFWCNPISGHATLYWYQQILGQGPKLLIQFQNNGVVDDSQLPKDRFSAERLKGVDSTLKIQPAKLEDSAVYLCASSYPGAETQYFGPGTRLLVL.

This chain joins TRBV6-1 and TRBJ2-7, with a tentative D call TRBD2 (6 bases). V was clipped by 3 bases and J by 0 bases, with 12 bases between them. CDR1 and CDR2 (germline): MNHNS, SASEGT. The CDR3 covers 15 residues. As DNA, the CDR3 is TGTGCCAGCAGTGATCCGGGGGTCCCCTCCTACGAGCAGTACTTC. This codes for CASSDPGVPSYEQYF.

J is TRBJ2-5 and V is TRBV7-9; possibly TRBD1 for D (6 bases). Germline CDR1 reads SEHNR; CDR2 reads FQNEAQ (reference sequence). This CDR3 is 15 amino acids long. The V end was cut by 4 bases, the J end by 2 bases, with 14 bases between. The CDR3 nucleotides are TGTGCCAGCAGCTCGGTTATGGACAGTCAAGAGACCCAGTACTTC. Protein product: CASSSVMDSQETQYF.

The chain recombines TRBV6-1 with TRBJ1-3; 7 bases agree with TRBD1. The V gene end was trimmed by 4 bases and the J gene end by 0 bases; junction bases not matched to a gene: 12. The CDR3 totals 18 residues. In germline, CDR1 is MNHNS, CDR2 SASEGT. DNA of the CDR3: TGTGCCAGCAGTGGAGGGGCCGGGACAGCCTTCTCTGGAAACACCATATATTTT. Encoded protein: CASSGGAGTAFSGNTIYF.

The gene calls are TRBV7-9 and TRBJ2-2; D might be TRBD1 (5 bases). CDR1 and CDR2 (germline): SEHNR, FQNEAQ (reference sequence). The CDR3 spans 14 residues. V lost 5 bases, J lost 6 bases, and 13 bases lay in between. This CDR3 is CASSAAGMAGELFF. DNA of the CDR3: TGTGCCAGCAGCGCGGCAGGGATGGCCGGGGAGCTGTTTTTT.

This chain joins TRBV9 and TRBJ2-7, with a weak D call TRBD2 (5 bases). The CDR3 runs 14 residues. V lost 0 bases, J lost 2 bases, and 9 bases lay in between. From germline, CDR1 is SGDLS and CDR2 YYNGEE. CDR3 sequence reads: CASSVAGVAYEQYF. CDR3 nucleotides: TGTGCCAGCAGCGTAGCCGGGGTTGCCTACGAGCAGTACTTC. Full variable domain (rest looked up from reference TRBV9 and TRBJ2-7): DSGVTQTPKHLITATGQRVTLRCSPRSGDLSVYWYQQSLDQGLQFLIQYYNGEERAKGNILERFSAQQFPDLHSELNLSSLELGDSALYFCASSVAGVAYEQYFGPGTRLTVT.

The chain is built from TRBV5-1 and TRBJ2-7; TRBD2 might be the D (7 bases). Trimming cost V 4 bases and J 7 bases, with 21 bases left between them. The germline V gene encodes CDR1 SGHRS and CDR2 YFSETQ. The CDR3 is made up of 15 amino acids. In DNA form, the CDR3 reads TGCGCCAGCAGCCCGGGGGGCCAGCTGTCTTTAGAGCAGTACTTC. Protein: CASSPGGQLSLEQYF.

The J gene is TRBJ2-1, the V gene TRBV30, with 9 bases lining up with TRBD1. CDR1 is GTSNPN, CDR2 SVGIG, per germline (reference sequence). CDR3 length equals 14 residues. V lost 2 bases to trimming and J lost 8 bases; unmatched junction nucleotides: 7. This CDR3 is CAWSKTGGLYEQFF. The CDR3 DNA is TGTGCCTGGAGTAAAACAGGGGGCTTGTATGAGCAGTTCTTC.

This rearrangement joins TRBV6-1 to TRBJ1-6; TRBD1 aligns across 7 bases. Germline CDR1 and CDR2: MNHNS and SASEGT. V was clipped by 8 bases and J by 7 bases; unmatched bases: 8. The CDR3 runs to 14 residues. The CDR3 loop reads CASGTDPSNSPLHF. The CDR3 DNA is TGTGCCAGCGGGACAGATCCCTCAAATTCACCCCTCCACTTT.

The chain uses TRBV11-2 and TRBJ1-1; a possible D gene is TRBD1 (6 bases). This CDR3 is built from 16 residues. Looked up from germline, CDR1 is SGHAT and CDR2 is FQNNGV. Deletions cut 5 bases from V and 1 base from J, with 17 bases between. The CDR3 reads CASSILPRDKNTEAFF. The CDR3, as DNA: TGTGCCAGCAGCATCCTCCCCCGGGACAAGAACACTGAAGCTTTCTTT. Full variable domain (missing parts from reference TRBV11-2 and TRBJ1-1): EAGVAQSPRYKIIEKRQSVAFWCNPISGHATLYWYQQILGQGPKLLIQFQNNGVVDDSQLPKDRFSAERLKGVDSTLKIQPAKLEDSAVYLCASSILPRDKNTEAFFGQGTRLTVV.

This chain connects TRBV7-6 to TRBJ1-4, with D possibly being TRBD1 (5 bases). Trimming left V 4 bases short and J 7 bases short, with 13 bases between. The CDR3 has 14 residues. Germline loops: CDR1 SGHVS, CDR2 FNYEAQ. The CDR3: CASSSQGVGEKLFF. The CDR3, as DNA: TGTGCCAGCAGCTCGCAGGGTGTGGGTGAAAAACTGTTTTTT.

The chain is built from TRBV7-3 and TRBJ1-6; D ambiguous. The CDR3 has 18 amino acids. Germline CDR1 is SGHTA and CDR2 is FQGTGA. V was cut by 2 bases and J by 7 bases, with 21 bases left in between. The CDR3 DNA is TGTGCCAGCAGCTTATCAAACCCTTCCGCGGATCCAAATTCACCCCTCCACTTT. This sequence encodes CASSLSNPSADPNSPLHF.

CDR3 protein: CASSLQDRGYEQYF. The CDR3 nucleotides are TGTGCCAGCTCATTACAGGACAGGGGCTACGAGCAGTACTTC. The chain is built from TRBV18 and TRBJ2-7, with TRBD1 matching over 9 bases. J was trimmed by 3 bases and V by 5 bases; bases with no gene match: 5. The germline V gene has CDR1 KGHSH and CDR2 LQKENI. The CDR3 length is 14 residues.

The chain links TRBV15 to TRBJ2-5; TRBD2 matches 9 bases. CDR3 length: 17 residues. V gave up 0 bases and J gave up 2 bases; unmatched junction bases: 7. Germline CDR1 reads LNHNV; CDR2 reads YYDKDF (reference sequence). The CDR3 reads CATSRDRLAGIQETQYF. CDR3 coding DNA: TGTGCCACCAGCAGAGATCGGCTAGCGGGGATACAAGAGACCCAGTACTTC. Filled out from reference TRBV15 and TRBJ2-5, the complete variable domain reads DAMVIQNPRYQVTQFGKPVTLSCSQTLNHNVMYWYQQKSSQAPKLLFHYYDKDFNNEADTPDNFQSRRPNTSFCFLDIRSPGLGDTAMYLCATSRDRLAGIQETQYFGPGTRLLVL.

The chain employs TRBV30 and TRBJ2-1; D call uncertain. This CDR3 is built from 14 residues. In germline, CDR1 is GTSNPN, CDR2 SVGIG (reference sequence). V lost 4 bases and J lost 5, with 15 bases in between. The CDR3 DNA reads TGTGCCTGGATCCTCCCGGGTCTCAACAATGAGCAGTTCTTC. This sequence encodes CAWILPGLNNEQFF. Full variable domain (missing parts from reference TRBV30 and TRBJ2-1): SQTIHQWPATLVQPVGSPLSLECTVEGTSNPNLYWYRQAAGRGLQLLFYSVGIGQISSEVPQNLSASRPQDRQFILSSKKLLLSDSGFYLCAWILPGLNNEQFFGPGTRLTVL.

The V gene is TRBV28, the J gene TRBJ1-5; TRBD1 agrees at 9 bases. This CDR3 is built from 15 residues. Germline V gene data show CDR1 as MDHEN and CDR2 as SYDVKM. Trimming at V came to 6 bases and at J to 2 bases, leaving 5 bases not matched to a gene. The chain's CDR3 is CASRYTGGGNQPQHF. CDR3 coding DNA: TGTGCCAGCAGATATACAGGGGGCGGCAATCAGCCCCAGCATTTT. Full variable domain (outside the CDR3, taken from reference TRBV28 and TRBJ1-5): DVKVTQSSRYLVKRTGEKVFLECVQDMDHENMFWYRQDPGLGLRLIYFSYDVKMKEKGDIPEGYSVSREKKERFSLILESASTNQTSMYLCASRYTGGGNQPQHFGDGTRLSIL.

V and J are TRBV27 and TRBJ1-1, with TRBD1 identical over 8 bases. CDR1 MNHEY and CDR2 SMNVEV come from the germline V gene (reference sequence). There are 14 residues in the CDR3. V trimming: 2 bases; J trimming: 4 bases; junction bases outside the gene matches: 3. The CDR3 bases are TGTGCCAGCAGTTTACAGGGGGCCGGCACTGAAGCTTTCTTT. Protein product: CASSLQGAGTEAFF.

This chain links TRBV10-1 with TRBJ2-7, with D tentatively TRBD1 (5 bases). Between the trimmed V and J ends, which lost 6 bases and 7 bases, there was a span of 13 bases. This CDR3 is built from 12 residues. Germline loops: CDR1 WNHNN, CDR2 SYGVQD (reference sequence). Written as DNA, the CDR3 is TGCGCCAGCAGCCCAGACAGAGGAGAGCAGTACTTC. Residues: CASSPDRGEQYF.

V and J are TRBV7-2 and TRBJ2-1, with D maybe TRBD1 (6 bases). The CDR3 has 16 amino acids. V was shortened by 2 bases and J by 4 bases, with 15 bases between the two germline ends. Germline V gene data show CDR1 as SGHTA and CDR2 as FQGNSA. This chain's CDR3 is CASSLISGQPYNEQFF. CDR3 coding DNA: TGTGCCAGCAGCTTAATCTCTGGACAGCCTTACAATGAGCAGTTCTTC.

The rearrangement uses TRBV5-4 and TRBJ1-3; tentative D call: TRBD1 (5 bases). The V end was cut by 4 bases, the J end by 0 bases, with 14 bases between. Germline V CDR1 and CDR2: SGHNT, YYREEE (reference sequence). The CDR3 contains 16 residues. The CDR3 DNA is TGTGCCAGCAGCAAACCCTCTGACAGCTCTGGAAACACCATATATTTT. Translating gives CASSKPSDSSGNTIYF.

The J gene is TRBJ2-3, the V gene TRBV5-8; a possible D gene is TRBD2 (6 bases). Per the germline V gene, CDR1 is SGHTS and CDR2 is YDEGEE. V was clipped by 3 bases and J by 4 bases, with 12 bases between them. The CDR3 has 14 amino acids. This chain's CDR3 is CASSSPGEADTQYF. Here the CDR3 DNA reads TGTGCCAGCAGCTCGCCTGGGGAGGCAGATACGCAGTATTTT. The full variable domain, rest sourced from reference TRBV5-8 and TRBJ2-3, is EAGVTQSPTHLIKTRGQQATLRCSPISGHTSVYWYQQALGLGLQFLLWYDEGEERNRGNFPPRFSGRQFPNYSSELNVNALELEDSALYLCASSSPGEADTQYFGPGTRLTVL.

Points on this clone: A read error may produce the germline difference seen at one junction end. The J gene is TRBJ1-6, the V gene TRBV28; D might be TRBD1 (5 bases). Germline V gene lookup returns CDR1 MDHEN and CDR2 SYDVKM. This CDR3 has 16 residues. DNA for the CDR3: TGTGCCAGCAGCCCAAACCAGGGTTCCTATAATCCACCCCTCCACTTT. Translating it yields CASSPNQGSYNPPLHF. Combining the CDR3 with reference TRBV28 and TRBJ1-6 gives the whole variable domain DVKVTQSSRYLVKRTGEKVFLECVQDMDHENMFWYRQDPGLGLRLIYFSYDVKMKEKGDIPEGYSVSREKKERFSLILESASTNQTSMYLCASSPNQGSYNPPLHFGNGTRLTVT.

CDR3 coding DNA: TGTGCCAGCAGCGTAGACCCTTTAGCGGGGGATGAGCAGTTCTTC. This codes for CASSVDPLAGDEQFF. The gene calls are TRBV9 and TRBJ2-1; 9 bases align to TRBD2. In germline, CDR1 is SGDLS, CDR2 YYNGEE. The CDR3 spans 15 residues. V lost 0 bases and J lost 8; bases outside the gene matches: 6.

The genes are TRBV2 and TRBJ1-2, with a tentative D call TRBD1 (6 bases). V lost 7 bases to trimming and J lost 5 bases, with 17 bases between them. The CDR3 has 14 residues. The V gene's germline CDR1 is SNHLY and CDR2 FYNNEI. CDR3 bases: TGTGCCAGCAATACAGGGAACCGCCTTTATGGCTACACCTTC. Translated: CASNTGNRLYGYTF.

DNA of the CDR3: TGTGCCAGCAGCTTGGACAGGGCTTCACCCCTCCACTTT. Translating it yields CASSLDRASPLHF. This rearrangement joins TRBV5-6 to TRBJ1-6, with TRBD1 as a possible D gene (6 bases). CDR3 length: 13 amino acids. Germline CDR1 and CDR2: SGHDT and YYEEEE. With 0 bases removed from V and 9 bases from J, the gap between germline ends came to 7 bases.

This sequence joins TRBV6-6 and TRBJ1-1, with D maybe TRBD1 (6 bases). Germline CDR1 MNHNY, CDR2 SVGAGI (reference sequence). V gave up 8 bases and J gave up 1 base, with 11 bases separating them. This CDR3 comprises 13 residues. In DNA form, the CDR3 reads TGTGCCAGCCGGGGACATTCGAACACTGAAGCTTTCTTT. Protein product: CASRGHSNTEAFF.